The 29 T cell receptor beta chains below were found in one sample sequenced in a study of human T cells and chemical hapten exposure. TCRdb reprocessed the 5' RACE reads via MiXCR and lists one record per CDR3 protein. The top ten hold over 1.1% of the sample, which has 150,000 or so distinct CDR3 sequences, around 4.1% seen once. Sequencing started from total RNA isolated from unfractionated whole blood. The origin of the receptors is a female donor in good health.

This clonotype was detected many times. CDR3 loop: CASSQDYATSQYF. CDR3 nucleotide sequence: TGTGCCAGCAGCCAAGATTATGCGACTTCGCAGTATTTT. The rearrangement uses TRBV4-2 and TRBJ2-3; D uncertain. The length of the CDR3 is 13 residues. Germline values: CDR1 LGHNA, CDR2 YNFKEQ. Trimming stripped 0 bases from V and 10 bases from J, with 11 bases between.

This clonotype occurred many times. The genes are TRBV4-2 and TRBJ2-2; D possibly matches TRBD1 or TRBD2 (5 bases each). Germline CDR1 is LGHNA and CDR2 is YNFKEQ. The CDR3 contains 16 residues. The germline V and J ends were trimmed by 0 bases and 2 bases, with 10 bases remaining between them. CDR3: CASSQERGRNTGELFF. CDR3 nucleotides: TGTGCCAGCAGCCAAGAGAGGGGTCGAAACACCGGGGAGCTGTTTTTT.

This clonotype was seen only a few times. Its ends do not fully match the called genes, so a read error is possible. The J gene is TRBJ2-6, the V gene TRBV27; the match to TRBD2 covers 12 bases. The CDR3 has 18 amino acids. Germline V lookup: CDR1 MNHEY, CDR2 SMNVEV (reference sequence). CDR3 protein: CASMLAGGVRSGANVRTF. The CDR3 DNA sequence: TGTGCCAGCATGCTAGCGGGGGGGGTACGCTCTGGGGCCAACGTCCGGACTTTC. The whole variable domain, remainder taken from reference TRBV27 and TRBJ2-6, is EAQVTQNPRYLITVTGKKLTVTCSQNMNHEYMSWYRQDPGLGLRQIYYSMNVEVTDKGDVPEGYKVSRKEKRNFPLILESPSPNQTSLYFCASMLAGGVRSGANVRTFGAGSRLTVL.

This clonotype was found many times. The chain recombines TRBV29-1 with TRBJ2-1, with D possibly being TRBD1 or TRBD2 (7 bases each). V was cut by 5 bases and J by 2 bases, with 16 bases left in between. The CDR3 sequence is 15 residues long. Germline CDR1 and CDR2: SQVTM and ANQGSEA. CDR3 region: CSVLQGGGTYNEQFF. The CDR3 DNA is TGCAGCGTTCTTCAGGGGGGGGGCACCTACAATGAGCAGTTCTTC.

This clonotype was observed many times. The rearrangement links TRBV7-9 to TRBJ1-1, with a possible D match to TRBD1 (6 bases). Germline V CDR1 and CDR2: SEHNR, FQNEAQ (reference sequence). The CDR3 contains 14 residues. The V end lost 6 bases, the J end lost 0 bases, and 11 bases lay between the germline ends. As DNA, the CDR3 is TGTGCCAGCAGAGGGGGACTTATGAACACTGAAGCTTTCTTT. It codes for CASRGGLMNTEAFF. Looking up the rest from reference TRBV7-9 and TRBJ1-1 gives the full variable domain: DTGVSQNPRHKITKRGQNVTFRCDPISEHNRLYWYRQTLGQGPEFLTYFQNEAQLEKSRLLSDRFSAERPKGSFSTLEIQRTEQGDSAMYLCASRGGLMNTEAFFGQGTRLTVV.

CDR3 sequence: CAGRDAYPLYNEQFF. CDR3 nucleotide sequence: TGTGCCGGGCGGGACGCTTACCCCCTCTACAATGAGCAGTTCTTC. The genes are TRBV19 and TRBJ2-1; the D gene is possibly TRBD2 (6 bases). Germline CDR1 LNHDA, CDR2 SQIVND (reference sequence). There are 15 residues in the CDR3. Between the trimmed V and J ends, which lost 11 bases and 3 bases, there was a span of 20 bases.

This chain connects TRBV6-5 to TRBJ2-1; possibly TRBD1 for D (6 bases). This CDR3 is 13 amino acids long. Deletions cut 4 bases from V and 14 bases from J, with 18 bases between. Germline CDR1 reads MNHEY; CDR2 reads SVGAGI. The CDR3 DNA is TGTGCCAGCAGTTTCCCTCCGGGGACAAGGGAGTTCTTC. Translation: CASSFPPGTREFF.

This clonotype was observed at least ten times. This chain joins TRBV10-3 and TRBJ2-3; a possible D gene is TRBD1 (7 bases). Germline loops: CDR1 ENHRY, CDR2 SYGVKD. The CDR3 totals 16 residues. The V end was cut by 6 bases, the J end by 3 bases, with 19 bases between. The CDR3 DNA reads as TGTGCCATCAGGACAGGGCCCGCCCGGGGGACAGATACGCAGTATTTT. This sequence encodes CAIRTGPARGTDTQYF.

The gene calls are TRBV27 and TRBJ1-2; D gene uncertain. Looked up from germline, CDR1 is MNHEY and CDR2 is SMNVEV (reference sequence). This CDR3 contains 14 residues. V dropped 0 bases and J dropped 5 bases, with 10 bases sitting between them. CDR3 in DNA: TGTGCCAGCAGTTTATCGATAAGAGGGTATGGCTACACCTTC. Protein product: CASSLSIRGYGYTF.

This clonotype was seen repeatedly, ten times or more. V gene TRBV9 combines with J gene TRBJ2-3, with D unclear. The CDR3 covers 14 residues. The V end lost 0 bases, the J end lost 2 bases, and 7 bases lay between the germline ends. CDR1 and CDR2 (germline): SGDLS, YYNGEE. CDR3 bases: TGTGCCAGCAGCGTAGGCAGGAACACAGATACGCAGTATTTT. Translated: CASSVGRNTDTQYF.

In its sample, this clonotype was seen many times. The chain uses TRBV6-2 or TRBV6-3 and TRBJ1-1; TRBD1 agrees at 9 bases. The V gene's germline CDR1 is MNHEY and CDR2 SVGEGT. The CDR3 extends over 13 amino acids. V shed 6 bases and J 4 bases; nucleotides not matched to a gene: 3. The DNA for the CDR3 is TGTGCCAGCAGCAGGACAGGGGCCACTGAAGCTTTCTTT. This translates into CASSRTGATEAFF.

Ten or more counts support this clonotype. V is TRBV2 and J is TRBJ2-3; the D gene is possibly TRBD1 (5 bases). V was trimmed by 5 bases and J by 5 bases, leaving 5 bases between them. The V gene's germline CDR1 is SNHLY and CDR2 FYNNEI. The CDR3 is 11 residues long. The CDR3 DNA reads TGTGCCAGCAGTACAGGAGATACGCAGTATTTT. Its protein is CASSTGDTQYF.

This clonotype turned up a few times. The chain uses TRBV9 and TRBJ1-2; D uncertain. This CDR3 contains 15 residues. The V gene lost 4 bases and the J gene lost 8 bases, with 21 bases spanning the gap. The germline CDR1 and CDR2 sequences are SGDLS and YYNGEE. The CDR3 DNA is TGTGCCAGCAGCCTGTCTGATACGTTTACTAGCGGCTACACCTTC. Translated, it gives CASSLSDTFTSGYTF.

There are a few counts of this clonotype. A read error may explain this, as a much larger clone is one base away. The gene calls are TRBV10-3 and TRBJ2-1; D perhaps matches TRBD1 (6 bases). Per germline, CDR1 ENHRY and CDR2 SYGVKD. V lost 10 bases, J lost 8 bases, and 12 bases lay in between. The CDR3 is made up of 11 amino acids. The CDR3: CASRQVDEQFF. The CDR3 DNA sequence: TGTGCCAGCCGACAGGTGGATGAGCAGTTCTTC.

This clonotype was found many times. CDR3 in DNA: TGCGCCAGCAGCTTCGAGGGCTACGAGCAGTACTTC. The encoded protein is CASSFEGYEQYF. The chain is built from TRBV5-1 and TRBJ2-7, with TRBD2 as a possible D gene (5 bases). V was clipped by 2 bases and J by 3 bases, with 6 bases between them. The germline gives CDR1 SGHRS, CDR2 YFSETQ. The CDR3 spans 12 residues.

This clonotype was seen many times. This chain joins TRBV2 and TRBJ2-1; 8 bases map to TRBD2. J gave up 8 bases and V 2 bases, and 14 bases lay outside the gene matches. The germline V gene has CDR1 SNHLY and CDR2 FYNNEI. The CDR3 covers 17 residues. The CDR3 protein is CASSELIGTGGPHEQFF. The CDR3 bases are TGTGCCAGCAGTGAATTAATCGGGACGGGGGGGCCCCATGAGCAGTTCTTC.

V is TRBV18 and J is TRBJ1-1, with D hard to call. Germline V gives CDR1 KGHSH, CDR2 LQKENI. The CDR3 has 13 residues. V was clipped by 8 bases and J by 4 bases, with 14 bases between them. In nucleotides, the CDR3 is TGTGCCAGCGCTGTTTTAGACGGCACTGAAGCTTTCTTT. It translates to CASAVLDGTEAFF.

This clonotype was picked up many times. The CDR3 reads CSVVDKFNEKLFF. CDR3 sequence (DNA): TGCAGCGTTGTGGACAAATTTAATGAAAAACTGTTTTTT. This sequence joins TRBV29-1 and TRBJ1-4; perhaps TRBD1 as D (5 bases). Germline lookup yields CDR1 SQVTM and CDR2 ANQGSEA. V lost 4 bases to trimming and J lost 4 bases, with 10 bases between them. This CDR3 comprises 13 residues.

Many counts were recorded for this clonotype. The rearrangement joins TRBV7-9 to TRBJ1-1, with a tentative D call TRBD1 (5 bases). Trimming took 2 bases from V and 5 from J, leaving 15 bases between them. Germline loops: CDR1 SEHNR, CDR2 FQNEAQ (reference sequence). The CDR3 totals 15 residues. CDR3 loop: CASSLWASEGTEAFF. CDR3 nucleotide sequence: TGTGCCAGCAGCTTATGGGCGAGTGAGGGGACTGAAGCTTTCTTT.

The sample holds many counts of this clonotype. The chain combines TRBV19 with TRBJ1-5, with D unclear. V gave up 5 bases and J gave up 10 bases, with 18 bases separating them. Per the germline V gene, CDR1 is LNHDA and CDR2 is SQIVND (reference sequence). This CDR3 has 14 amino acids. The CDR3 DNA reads TGTGCCAGTAGTCCGCCGGGAGACTCTAAACCCCAGCATTTT. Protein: CASSPPGDSKPQHF. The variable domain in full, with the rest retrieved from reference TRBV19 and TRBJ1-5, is DGGITQSPKYLFRKEGQNVTLSCEQNLNHDAMYWYRQDPGQGLRLIYYSQIVNDFQKGDIAEGYSVSREKKESFPLTVTSAQKNPTAFYLCASSPPGDSKPQHFGDGTRLSIL.

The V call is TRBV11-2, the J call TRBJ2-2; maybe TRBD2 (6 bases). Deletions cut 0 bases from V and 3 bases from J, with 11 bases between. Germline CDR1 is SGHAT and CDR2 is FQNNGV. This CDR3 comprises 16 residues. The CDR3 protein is CASSLDRDSYTGELFF. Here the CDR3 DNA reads TGTGCCAGCAGCTTAGATAGGGACTCCTACACCGGGGAGCTGTTTTTT.

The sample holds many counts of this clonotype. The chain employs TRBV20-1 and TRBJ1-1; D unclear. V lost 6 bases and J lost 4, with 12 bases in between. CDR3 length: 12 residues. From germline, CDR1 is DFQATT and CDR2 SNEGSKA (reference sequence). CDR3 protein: CSAGPGSTEAFF. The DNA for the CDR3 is TGCAGTGCCGGCCCGGGGAGCACTGAAGCTTTCTTT.

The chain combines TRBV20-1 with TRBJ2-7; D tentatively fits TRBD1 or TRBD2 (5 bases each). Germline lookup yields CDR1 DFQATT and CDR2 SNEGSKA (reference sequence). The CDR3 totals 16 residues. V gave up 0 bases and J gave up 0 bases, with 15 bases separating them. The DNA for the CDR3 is TGCAGTGCTAGAGATACCGGAAGTGGGGGCTCCTACGAGCAGTACTTC. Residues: CSARDTGSGGSYEQYF.

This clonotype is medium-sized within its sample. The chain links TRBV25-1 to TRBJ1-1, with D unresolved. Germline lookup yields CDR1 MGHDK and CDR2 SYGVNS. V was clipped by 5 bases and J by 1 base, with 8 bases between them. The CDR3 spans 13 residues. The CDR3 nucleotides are TGTGCCAGCAGTTTCACAGAGAACACTGAAGCTTTCTTT. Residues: CASSFTENTEAFF. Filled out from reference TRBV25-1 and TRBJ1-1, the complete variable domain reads EADIYQTPRYLVIGTGKKITLECSQTMGHDKMYWYQQDPGMELHLIHYSYGVNSTEKGDLSSESTVSRIRTEHFPLTLESARPSHTSQYLCASSFTENTEAFFGQGTRLTVV.

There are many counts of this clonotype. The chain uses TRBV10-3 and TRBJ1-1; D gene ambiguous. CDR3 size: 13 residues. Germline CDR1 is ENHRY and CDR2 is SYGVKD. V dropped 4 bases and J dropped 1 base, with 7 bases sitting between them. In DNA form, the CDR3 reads TGTGCCATCAGTGTAGACGGGAACACTGAAGCTTTCTTT. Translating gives CAISVDGNTEAFF.

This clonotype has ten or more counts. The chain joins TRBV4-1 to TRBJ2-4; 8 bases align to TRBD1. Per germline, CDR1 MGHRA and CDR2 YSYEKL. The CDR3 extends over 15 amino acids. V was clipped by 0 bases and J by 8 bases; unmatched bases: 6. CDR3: CASSQDPTGEDIQYF. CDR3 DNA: TGCGCCAGCAGCCAAGATCCGACAGGGGAAGACATTCAGTACTTC.

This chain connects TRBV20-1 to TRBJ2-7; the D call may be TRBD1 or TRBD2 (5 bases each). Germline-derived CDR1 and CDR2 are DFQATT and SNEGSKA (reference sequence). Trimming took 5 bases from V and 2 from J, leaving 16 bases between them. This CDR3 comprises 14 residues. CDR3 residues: CSALGQGVPYEQYF. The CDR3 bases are TGCAGTGCTTTGGGGCAGGGAGTCCCCTACGAGCAGTACTTC.

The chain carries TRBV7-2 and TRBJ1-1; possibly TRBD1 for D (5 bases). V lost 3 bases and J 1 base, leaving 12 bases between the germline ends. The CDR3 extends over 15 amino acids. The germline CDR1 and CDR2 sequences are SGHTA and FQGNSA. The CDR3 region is CASSLSREKNTEAFF. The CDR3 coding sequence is TGTGCCAGCAGCTTGTCCAGGGAGAAGAACACTGAAGCTTTCTTT.

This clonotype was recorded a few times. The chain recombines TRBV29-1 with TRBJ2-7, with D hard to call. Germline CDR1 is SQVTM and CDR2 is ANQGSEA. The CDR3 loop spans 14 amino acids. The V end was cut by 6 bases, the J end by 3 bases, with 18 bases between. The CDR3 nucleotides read TGCAGCGTCGACCTTGGACCCGGGCGCTACGAGCAGTACTTC. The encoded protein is CSVDLGPGRYEQYF.